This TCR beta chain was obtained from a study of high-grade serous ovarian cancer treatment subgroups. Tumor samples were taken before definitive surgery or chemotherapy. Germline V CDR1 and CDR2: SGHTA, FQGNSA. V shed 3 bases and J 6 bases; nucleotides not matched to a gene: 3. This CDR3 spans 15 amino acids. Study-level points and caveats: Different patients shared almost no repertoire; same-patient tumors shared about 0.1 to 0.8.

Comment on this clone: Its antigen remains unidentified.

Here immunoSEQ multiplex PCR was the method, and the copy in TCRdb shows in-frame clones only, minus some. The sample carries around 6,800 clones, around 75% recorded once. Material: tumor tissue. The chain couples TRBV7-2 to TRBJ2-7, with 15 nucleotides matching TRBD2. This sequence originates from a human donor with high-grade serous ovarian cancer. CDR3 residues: CASSFRTSGRAEQYF. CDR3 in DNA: TGTGCCAGCAGCTTCAGGACTAGCGGGAGGGCCGAGCAGTACTTC.